This T cell receptor beta chain was captured in a study of cytomegalovirus exposure and HLA in healthy donors. Study results and caveats: About 90% or about 30% of the time was how often most TCR beta V segments were productive, according to an earlier analysis. Reportedly, cytomegalovirus status was diagnosed with high sensitivity and specificity.

V lost 0 bases to trimming and J lost 3 bases, with 5 bases between them. Germline loops: CDR1 MNHEY, CDR2 SVGAGI. The CDR3 length is 13 residues. Points on this clone: Its antigen is not identified.

60 Vbeta and 13 Jbeta primers were used in PCR. Using immunoSEQ multiplex PCR, the repertoire was profiled, and TCRdb retains in-frame clones only, with some absent. The repertoire table contains approximately 70,000 clones. V gene TRBV6-5 combines with J gene TRBJ1-2; no clear D gene. The receptor was isolated from a middle-aged woman in good health and CMV-seropositive. Sequencing input: PBMCs. The CDR3 bases are TGTGCCAGCAGTTACTCGGCAGACTATGGCTACACCTTC. Translating gives CASSYSADYGYTF.